The 14 T cell receptor beta chains in this list originate from one sample, sequenced in a study of cytomegalovirus exposure and HLA in healthy donors. Primers for the PCR totalled 60 Vbeta and 13 Jbeta. The protocol was immunoSEQ multiplex PCR, while the TCRdb copy is restricted to in-frame clones and leaves out a portion. The sample includes 150,000 to 200,000 clones, 75% to 90% of them seen just once. The specimen was PBMCs. Receptor source: a male donor in good health and CMV-seropositive.

CDR3 nucleotide sequence: TGTGCCAGCACCGCCGACAGTTACAATGAGCAGTTCTTC. It specifies CASTADSYNEQFF. The chain joins TRBV6-6 to TRBJ2-1, with D perhaps matching TRBD1 (5 bases). Between the trimmed V and J ends, which lost 7 bases and 4 bases, there was a span of 11 bases. The CDR3 consists of 13 residues. Germline CDR1 MNHNY, CDR2 SVGAGI (reference sequence).

The rearrangement links TRBV27 to TRBJ2-3, with 7 bases that match TRBD1. The CDR3 runs to 14 residues. The germline V gene has CDR1 MNHEY and CDR2 SMNVEV (reference sequence). The trim removed 8 bases at V and 4 bases at J, leaving 9 bases unmatched. Written as DNA, the CDR3 is TGTGCCAGCGGCTCCGGGACAGTGGCAGATACGCAGTATTTT. Translated: CASGSGTVADTQYF.

The chain is built from TRBV27 and TRBJ1-2; 8 bases match TRBD1. The CDR3 contains 15 residues. CDR1 is MNHEY and CDR2 is SMNVEV in the germline V gene (reference sequence). The V segment lost 6 bases and the J segment 1 base; nucleotides outside the gene matches: 7. The CDR3 bases are TGTGCCAGCAGCCGAAGGACAGGGATTAACTATGGCTACACCTTC. Its translation: CASSRRTGINYGYTF.

The chain employs TRBV29-1 and TRBJ2-5; D might be TRBD1 (6 bases). The J call may be faulty, since TRBJ2-7 better matches the DNA end. The germline gives CDR1 SQVTM, CDR2 ANQGSEA. CDR3 length: 13 amino acids. The CDR3 loop reads CSVTGILLYEQYF. The CDR3 bases are TGCAGCGTTACAGGGATTCTCCTTTACGAGCAGTACTTC.

This rearrangement joins TRBV2 to TRBJ2-7; 8 nucleotides line up with TRBD1. Germline V gene data show CDR1 as SNHLY and CDR2 as FYNNEI. CDR3 length equals 14 residues. V lost 11 bases and J lost 4; bases outside the gene matches: 13. The CDR3 loop reads CAGAQGALGYEQYF. CDR3 coding DNA: TGTGCCGGGGCGCAGGGGGCCCTCGGGTACGAGCAGTACTTC.

V is TRBV9 and J is TRBJ1-2; 9 positions match TRBD1. Germline V gene sequence: CDR1 SGDLS, CDR2 YYNGEE. CDR3 length: 15 residues. With V trimmed by 2 bases and J by 7 bases, 9 bases remained unmatched. The CDR3 reads CASSVTWTGARGYTF. CDR3 bases: TGTGCCAGCAGCGTTACCTGGACAGGGGCGCGTGGCTACACCTTC.

The chain joins TRBV14 to TRBJ2-5, with D unclear. The end of the DNA fits TRBJ2-7 better, so the J call may be wrong. Germline CDR1 and CDR2: SGHDN and FVKESK. The length of the CDR3 is 14 residues. The CDR3 region is CASSQENSVYEQYF. The CDR3 region has the DNA TGTGCCAGCAGCCAAGAGAATAGTGTGTACGAGCAGTACTTC.

V usage is TRBV28 and J usage is TRBJ2-5, with 13 bases aligning to TRBD2. Germline CDR1 reads MDHEN; CDR2 reads SYDVKM. V lost 5 bases, J lost 3 bases, and 6 bases stayed unmatched. CDR3 size: 16 residues. The CDR3 spells CASSDIGTSGKETQYF. The DNA of the CDR3 is TGTGCCAGCAGTGACATAGGGACTAGCGGGAAAGAGACCCAGTACTTC.

The rearrangement joins TRBV7-2 to TRBJ2-1, with D possibly being TRBD1 (5 bases). The CDR3 runs 14 residues. Germline values: CDR1 SGHTA, CDR2 FQGNSA. V was clipped by 3 bases and J by 5 bases, with 11 bases between them. The CDR3 DNA is TGTGCCAGCAGCTTGCTGGGGCGTGACAATGAGCAGTTCTTC. It yields the protein CASSLLGRDNEQFF.

This clone was seen more than once but under ten times. The CDR3 DNA follows: TGTGCCAGCAGAATCGAGGTTACCGGGGAGCTGTTTTTT. Residues: CASRIEVTGELFF. The V and J genes are TRBV2 and TRBJ2-2; no definite D call. Trimming stripped 6 bases from V and 5 bases from J, with 10 bases between. Germline V gene sequence: CDR1 SNHLY, CDR2 FYNNEI. CDR3 length: 13 amino acids. The variable domain in full, completed from reference TRBV2 and TRBJ2-2, reads EPEVTQTPSHQVTQMGQEVILRCVPISNHLYFYWYRQILGQKVEFLVSFYNNEISEKSEIFDDQFSVERPDGSNFTLKIRSTKLEDSAMYFCASRIEVTGELFFGEGSRLTVL.

CDR3 nucleotide sequence: TGTGCCAGTAGTATAGCAGGCTTCGACACTGAAAAACTGTTTTTT. Its protein product is CASSIAGFDTEKLFF. V and J are TRBV19 and TRBJ1-4; D gene unclear. Germline values: CDR1 LNHDA, CDR2 SQIVND (reference sequence). This CDR3 region has 15 residues. The V and J ends lost 1 base and 7 bases respectively, with 13 bases between them.

The chain combines TRBV7-2 with TRBJ2-5; tentative D call: TRBD2 (7 bases). The germline CDR1 and CDR2 sequences are SGHTA and FQGNSA. CDR3 length: 19 residues. The V end lost 7 bases, the J end lost 1 base, and 28 bases lay between the germline ends. In nucleotides, the CDR3 is TGTGCCAGCACCCGACTAGGGGGGAGGGCCGGGGGGACCCAAGAGACCCAGTACTTC. The encoded protein is CASTRLGGRAGGTQETQYF.

The chain joins TRBV5-5 to TRBJ2-3; tentative D call: TRBD2 (5 bases). Germline CDR1 reads SGHKS; CDR2 reads YYEKEE (reference sequence). This CDR3 comprises 15 residues. V was cut by 2 bases and J by 0 bases, with 10 bases left in between. The CDR3 DNA reads as TGTGCCAGCAGCTTAGGACTCGCTAGCACAGATACGCAGTATTTT. Translating gives CASSLGLASTDTQYF.

J is TRBJ1-5 and V is TRBV6-5; D is perhaps TRBD1 (5 bases). The V gene lost 7 bases and the J gene lost 6 bases, with 16 bases spanning the gap. CDR1 MNHEY and CDR2 SVGAGI come from the germline V gene. The CDR3 is 14 amino acids. This CDR3 is CASNTRQGIQPQHF. In DNA form, the CDR3 reads TGTGCCAGCAACACACGGCAGGGCATTCAGCCCCAGCATTTT.